This T cell receptor (beta chain) stems from a study of blood T cell repertoires in COVID-19. Sequencing used immunoSEQ multiplex PCR; TCRdb keeps in-frame clones, though not all of them. The sample includes 150,000 to 180,000 clones, just under 85% of them seen just once. The CDR3 is 15 residues long. The J segment lost 12 bases and the V segment lost 3 bases, leaving 11 bases of the junction unmatched. The germline gives CDR1 KGHSH, CDR2 LQKENI. The J gene is TRBJ1-6, the V gene TRBV18; 7 bases line up with TRBD1. This TCR came from a woman aged 60 to 75 with acute or convalescent COVID-19. The sequencing input was peripheral blood. CDR3 coding DNA: TGTGCCAGCTCACCGGGTCAGGGGGATTTCGGACCCCTCCACTTT. Its translation is CASSPGQGDFGPLHF.